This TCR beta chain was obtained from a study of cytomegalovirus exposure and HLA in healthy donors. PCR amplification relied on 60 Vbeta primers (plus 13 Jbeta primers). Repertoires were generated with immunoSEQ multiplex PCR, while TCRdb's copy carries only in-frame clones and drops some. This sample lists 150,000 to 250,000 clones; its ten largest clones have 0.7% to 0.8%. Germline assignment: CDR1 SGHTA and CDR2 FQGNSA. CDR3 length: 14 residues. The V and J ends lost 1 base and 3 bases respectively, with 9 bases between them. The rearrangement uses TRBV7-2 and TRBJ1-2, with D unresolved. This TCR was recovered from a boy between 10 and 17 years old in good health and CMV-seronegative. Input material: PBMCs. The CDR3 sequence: CASSLDGRDYGYTF. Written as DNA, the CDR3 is TGTGCCAGCAGCTTAGATGGGCGAGACTATGGCTACACCTTC.